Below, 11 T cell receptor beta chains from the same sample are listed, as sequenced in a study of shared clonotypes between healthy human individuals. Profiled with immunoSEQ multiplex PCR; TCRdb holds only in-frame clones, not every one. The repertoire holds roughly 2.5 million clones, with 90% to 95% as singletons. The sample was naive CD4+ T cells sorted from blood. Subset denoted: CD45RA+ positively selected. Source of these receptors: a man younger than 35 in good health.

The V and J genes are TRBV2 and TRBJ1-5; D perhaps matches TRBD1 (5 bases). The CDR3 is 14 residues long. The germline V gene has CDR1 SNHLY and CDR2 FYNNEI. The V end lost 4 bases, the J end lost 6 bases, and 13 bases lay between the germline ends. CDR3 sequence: CASSVERGGQPQHF. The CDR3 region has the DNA TGTGCCAGCAGTGTAGAAAGGGGCGGTCAGCCCCAGCATTTT.

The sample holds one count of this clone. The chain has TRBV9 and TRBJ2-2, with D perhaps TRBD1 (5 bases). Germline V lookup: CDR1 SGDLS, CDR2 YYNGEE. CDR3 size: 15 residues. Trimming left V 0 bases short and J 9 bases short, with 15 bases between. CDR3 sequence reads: CASSVAGASGRELFF. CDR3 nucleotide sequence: TGTGCCAGCAGCGTAGCTGGGGCGTCCGGCCGGGAGCTGTTTTTT.

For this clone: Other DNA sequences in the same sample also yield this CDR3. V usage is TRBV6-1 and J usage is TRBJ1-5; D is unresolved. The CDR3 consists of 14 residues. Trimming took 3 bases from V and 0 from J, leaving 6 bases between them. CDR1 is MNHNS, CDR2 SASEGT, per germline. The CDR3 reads CASSDGYSNQPQHF. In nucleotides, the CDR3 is TGTGCCAGCAGTGACGGGTATAGCAATCAGCCCCAGCATTTT.

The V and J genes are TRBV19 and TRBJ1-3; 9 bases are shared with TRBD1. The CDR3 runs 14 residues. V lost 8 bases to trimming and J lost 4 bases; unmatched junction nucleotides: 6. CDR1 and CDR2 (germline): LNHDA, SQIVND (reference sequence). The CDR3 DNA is TGTGCCAGTGGACAGGGGAACTTCGGAAACACCATATATTTT. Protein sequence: CASGQGNFGNTIYF. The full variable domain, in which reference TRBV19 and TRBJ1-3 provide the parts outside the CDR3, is DGGITQSPKYLFRKEGQNVTLSCEQNLNHDAMYWYRQDPGQGLRLIYYSQIVNDFQKGDIAEGYSVSREKKESFPLTVTSAQKNPTAFYLCASGQGNFGNTIYFGEGSWLTVV.

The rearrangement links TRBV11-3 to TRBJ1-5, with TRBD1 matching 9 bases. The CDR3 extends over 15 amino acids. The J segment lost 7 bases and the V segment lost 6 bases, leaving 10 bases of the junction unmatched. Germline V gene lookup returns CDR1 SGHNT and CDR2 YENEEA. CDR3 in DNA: TGTGCCAGCAGGTACGGGACAGGGCATAGGCAGCCCCAGCATTTT. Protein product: CASRYGTGHRQPQHF.

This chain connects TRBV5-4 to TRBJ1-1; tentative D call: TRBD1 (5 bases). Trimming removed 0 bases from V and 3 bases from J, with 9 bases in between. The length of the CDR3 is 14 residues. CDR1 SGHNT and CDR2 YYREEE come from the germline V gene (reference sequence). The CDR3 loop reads CASSLAGMDTEAFF. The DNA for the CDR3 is TGTGCCAGCAGCTTGGCAGGGATGGACACTGAAGCTTTCTTT.

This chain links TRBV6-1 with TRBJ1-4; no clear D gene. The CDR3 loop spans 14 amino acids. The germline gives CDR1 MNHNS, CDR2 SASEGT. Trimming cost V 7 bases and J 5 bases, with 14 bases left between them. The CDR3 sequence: CASTRVNVNEKLFF. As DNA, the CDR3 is TGTGCCAGCACTCGGGTCAACGTGAATGAAAAACTGTTTTTT.

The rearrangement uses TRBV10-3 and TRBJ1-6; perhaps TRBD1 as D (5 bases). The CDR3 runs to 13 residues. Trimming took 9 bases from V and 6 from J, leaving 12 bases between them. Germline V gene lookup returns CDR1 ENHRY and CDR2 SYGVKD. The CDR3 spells CAITVGGNSPLHF. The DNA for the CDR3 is TGTGCCATTACCGTGGGGGGTAATTCACCCCTCCACTTT.

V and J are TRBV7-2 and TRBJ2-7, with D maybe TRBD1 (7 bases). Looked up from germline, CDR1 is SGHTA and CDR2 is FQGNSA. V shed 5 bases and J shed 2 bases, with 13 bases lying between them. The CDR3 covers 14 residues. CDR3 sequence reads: CASSAGGPPYEQYF. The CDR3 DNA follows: TGTGCCAGCAGCGCAGGGGGGCCTCCCTACGAGCAGTACTTC.

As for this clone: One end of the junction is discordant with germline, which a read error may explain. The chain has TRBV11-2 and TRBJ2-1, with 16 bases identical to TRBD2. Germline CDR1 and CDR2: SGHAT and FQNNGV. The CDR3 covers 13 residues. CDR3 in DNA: TGTGCCAGCAGCGAGGGACTAGCGGGAGGGCCACTCTTC. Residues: CASSEGLAGGPLF.

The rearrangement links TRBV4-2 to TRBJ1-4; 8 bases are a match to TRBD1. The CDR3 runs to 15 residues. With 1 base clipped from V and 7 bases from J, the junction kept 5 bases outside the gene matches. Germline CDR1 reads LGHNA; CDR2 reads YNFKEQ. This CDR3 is CASSQVMDRVEKLFF. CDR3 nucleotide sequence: TGTGCCAGCAGCCAAGTCATGGACAGGGTTGAAAAACTGTTTTTT.